This entry describes one T cell receptor (beta chain). Its antigen is unknown. The data were produced by immunoSEQ multiplex PCR, yet TCRdb's version contains in-frame clones alone and is incomplete. The profile shows about 18,000 clones, around 43% of them singletons. Coculturing at 37°C lasted 5 to 6 days for the mixed lymphocyte reaction cells. The germline CDR1 and CDR2 sequences are MNHNS and SASEGT. V lost 6 bases and J lost 3; bases outside the gene matches: 7. There are 14 residues in the CDR3. The data stem from a study of siplizumab effects on memory and regulatory T cells. This TCR was recovered from a human donor in good health; the cells came from an allogeneic mixed lymphocyte reaction. Some clones in this sample may be carry-over from other donors' samples. The chain carries TRBV6-1 and TRBJ2-5; TRBD1 matches at 7 bases. The sequencing sample was made of CFSE-low (dividing) CD4+ T cells sorted from an allogeneic mixed lymphocyte reaction. Written as DNA, the CDR3 is TGTGCCAGCAGGACGGGGACAGTTAAAGAGACCCAGTACTTC. Translated: CASRTGTVKETQYF.